This T cell receptor beta chain stems from a study of T cell responses to AZD1222 COVID-19 vaccine. Assay used: immunoSEQ multiplex PCR; TCRdb lists only in-frame clones, some missing. Of some 84,000 clones listed, approximately 86% are singletons. The germline CDR1 and CDR2 sequences are MDHEN and SYDVKM. The V gene lost 3 bases and the J gene lost 4 bases, with 16 bases spanning the gap. The CDR3 is made up of 16 amino acids. The sample here was peripheral blood, taken on day 0 of AZD1222 vaccination. The V gene is TRBV28, the J gene TRBJ2-1, with D possibly matching TRBD2 (6 bases). The TCR comes from an adult in good health. The CDR3, as DNA: TGTGCCAGCAGTTTGGAGGGACCACTACCTTACAATGAGCAGTTCTTC. Its protein product is CASSLEGPLPYNEQFF.